This paragraph reports one T cell receptor (beta chain). As originally analysed: Estimated nucleated cell counts came from reference gene primer amplification. Repertoires were generated with immunoSEQ multiplex PCR, while TCRdb's copy carries only in-frame clones and drops some. V and J calls and clone size are those listed in that table; D and trimming were worked out from the DNA. The sample lists 50,000 to 60,000 clones, roughly 80% occurring once. CDR1 is SGHDT and CDR2 is YYEEEE in the germline V gene. After removal of 3 bases from V and 1 base from J, the junction contained 4 bases not matched to a gene. There are 15 residues in the CDR3. These data are taken from a study of blood T cell repertoires in COVID-19. Looking at the study overall: Acute and convalescent COVID-19 samples came from the United States, Italy and Spain. T cells, B-cell-depleted T cells, or PBMCs provided the cDNA or gDNA that served as material.

The specimen was peripheral blood. The receptor's source is a human donor in a cohort sampled during active or convalescent COVID-19. V and J are TRBV5-6 and TRBJ1-5; 7 positions match TRBD1. The CDR3 DNA reads as TGTGCCAGCAGCTGGGGCAGGGGGAGCAATCAGCCCCAGCATTTT. As protein: CASSWGRGSNQPQHF.